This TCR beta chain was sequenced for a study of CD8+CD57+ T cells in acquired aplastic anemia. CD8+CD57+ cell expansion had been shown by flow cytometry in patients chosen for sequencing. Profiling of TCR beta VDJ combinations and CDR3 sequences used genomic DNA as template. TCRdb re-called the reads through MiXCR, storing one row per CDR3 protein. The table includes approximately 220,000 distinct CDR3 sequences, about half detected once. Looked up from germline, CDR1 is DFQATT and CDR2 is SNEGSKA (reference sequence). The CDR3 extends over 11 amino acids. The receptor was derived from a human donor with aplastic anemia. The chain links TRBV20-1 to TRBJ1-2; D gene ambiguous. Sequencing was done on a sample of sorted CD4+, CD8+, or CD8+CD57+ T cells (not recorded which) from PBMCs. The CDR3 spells CSAVENYGYTF. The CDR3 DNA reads TGCAGCGCAGTAGAGAACTATGGCTACACCTTC.